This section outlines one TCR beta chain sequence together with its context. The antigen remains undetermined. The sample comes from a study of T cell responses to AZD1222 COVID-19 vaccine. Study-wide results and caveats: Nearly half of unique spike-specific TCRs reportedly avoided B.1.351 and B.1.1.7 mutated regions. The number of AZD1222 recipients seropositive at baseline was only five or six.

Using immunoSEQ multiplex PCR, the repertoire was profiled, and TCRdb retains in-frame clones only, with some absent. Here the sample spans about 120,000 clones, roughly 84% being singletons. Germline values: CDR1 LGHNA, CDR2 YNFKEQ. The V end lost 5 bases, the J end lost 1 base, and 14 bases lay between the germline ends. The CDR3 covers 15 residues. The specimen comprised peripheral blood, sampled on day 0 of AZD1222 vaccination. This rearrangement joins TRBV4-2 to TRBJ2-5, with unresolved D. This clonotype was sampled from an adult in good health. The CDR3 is CASSNLGQTQETQYF. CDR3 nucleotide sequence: TGTGCCAGCAGCAACTTAGGGCAAACCCAAGAGACCCAGTACTTC.